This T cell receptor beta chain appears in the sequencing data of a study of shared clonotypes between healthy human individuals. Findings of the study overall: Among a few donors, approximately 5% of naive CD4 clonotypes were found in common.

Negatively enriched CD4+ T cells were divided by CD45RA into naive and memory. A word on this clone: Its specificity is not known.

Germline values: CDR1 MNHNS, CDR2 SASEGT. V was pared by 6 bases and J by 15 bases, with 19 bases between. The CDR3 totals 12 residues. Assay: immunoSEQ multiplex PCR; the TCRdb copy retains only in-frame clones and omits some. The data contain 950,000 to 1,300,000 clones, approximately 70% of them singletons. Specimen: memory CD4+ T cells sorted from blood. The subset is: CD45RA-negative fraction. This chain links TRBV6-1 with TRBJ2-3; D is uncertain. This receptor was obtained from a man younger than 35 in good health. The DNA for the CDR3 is TGTGCCAGCAGACCCGGGCCGCCCTCCCTTTATTTT. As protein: CASRPGPPSLYF.